The T cell receptor beta chain under discussion was sequenced for a study of cytotoxic CD8 clonotypes in ibrutinib-treated CLL. Looking at the study overall: After a median of about 62 months, 14 patients stayed remitted and roughly 12 progressed; responses had been partial in approximately 24 and complete in 2.

The repertoire was sequenced with immunoSEQ multiplex PCR; TCRdb's copy has only in-frame clones and lacks some. The profile shows around 160,000 clones, approximately 90% of them singletons. The germline V and J ends were trimmed by 0 bases and 3 bases, with 11 bases remaining between them. The CDR3 totals 14 residues. Germline V gene data show CDR1 as GTSNPN and CDR2 as SVGIG (reference sequence). TCR beta libraries used about 2 micrograms of genomic DNA from cryopreserved PBMCs. Source: PBMCs, taken at disease progression, from a patient treated with ibrutinib. The clonotype originates from a human donor with chronic lymphocytic leukemia. The V gene is TRBV30, the J gene TRBJ1-1, with a possible D match to TRBD1 (5 bases). The CDR3 is CAWSVWGSDTEAFF. The CDR3 DNA reads as TGTGCCTGGAGTGTCTGGGGGTCGGACACTGAAGCTTTCTTT.